Below are 26 T cell receptor beta chains sequenced from a single sample in a study of T cell clonality in common variable immunodeficiency. The study, taken as a whole, reports: Common variable immunodeficiency TCR beta sequences reportedly had fewer deletions and N-nucleotide insertions.

Profiled with immunoSEQ multiplex PCR; TCRdb holds only in-frame clones, not every one. This sample includes approximately 20,000 clones with no singletons; its ten biggest clones take up 2.5% to 3%. These receptors are not linked to any known antigen. The sequencing input was peripheral blood mononuclear cells. The receptors stem from a human donor with common variable immunodeficiency.

Note on this clone: The read ends 3 residues before the CDR3 terminus; that terminus is restored from the germline J gene. V usage is TRBV16 and J usage is TRBJ2-7, with 9 bases aligning to TRBD1. With 4 bases clipped from V and 2 bases from J, the junction kept 6 bases outside the gene matches. This CDR3 is 15 amino acids long. Germline V gives CDR1 KGHSY, CDR2 FQNENV. The CDR3: CASSPVGQGTYEQYF. The sequenced part of the CDR3 DNA is TGTGCCAGCAGCCCTGTAGGACAGGGGACCTACGAG. Drawing the rest from reference TRBV16 and TRBJ2-7, the complete variable domain is GEEVAQTPKHLVRGEGQKAKLYCAPIKGHSYVFWYQQVLKNEFKFLISFQNENVFDETGMPKERFSAKCLPNSPCSLEIQATKLEDSAVYFCASSPVGQGTYEQYFGPGTRLTVT.

This clone has a count of ten or more. The CDR3 end is not reached by the read, which stops 3 residues before it; the germline J gene fills it in. The chain couples TRBV18 to TRBJ1-5; D uncertain. The V end lost 4 bases, the J end lost 4 bases, and 5 bases lay between the germline ends. Per the germline V gene, CDR1 is KGHSH and CDR2 is LQKENI. The CDR3 has 12 amino acids. The CDR3 sequence: CASSRANQPQHF. The CDR3 DNA, read in part, is TGTGCCAGCTCACGGGCAAATCAGCCC.

This clone was counted many times. The read terminates 3 residues ahead of where the CDR3 ends, so the germline J gene completes it. The chain is built from TRBV2 and TRBJ1-2; TRBD1 aligns across 8 bases. Trimming removed 6 bases from V and 3 bases from J; junction bases left unmatched: 0. Germline V CDR1 and CDR2: SNHLY, FYNNEI. The CDR3 length is 12 residues. CDR3 amino acids: CASRGQDYGYTF. The CDR3 bases that were read are TGTGCCAGCAGGGGACAGGACTATGGC.

This clone was observed many times. The CDR3 loop is CASRSGTARPQHF. The sequenced CDR3 bases are TGTGCCAGCAGGTCCGGGACAGCCAGGCCC. The J gene is TRBJ1-5, the V gene TRBV2; 7 nucleotides match TRBD1. The read comes to an end 3 residues before the CDR3 does, leaving the germline J gene to fill in the end. The CDR3 is made up of 13 amino acids. Germline CDR1 and CDR2: SNHLY and FYNNEI. The V gene end was trimmed by 6 bases and the J gene end by 9 bases; junction bases not matched to a gene: 8.

This clone occurred many times. The sequence runs out 3 residues before the end of the CDR3; the remainder is reconstructed from the germline J gene. The rearrangement joins TRBV18 to TRBJ2-2; D gene unclear. Germline V lookup: CDR1 KGHSH, CDR2 LQKENI. The V and J ends lost 7 bases and 6 bases respectively, with 9 bases between them. The CDR3 covers 12 residues. This CDR3 is CASWPNAGELFF. CDR3 DNA, as far as it was read: TGTGCCAGCTGGCCAAACGCCGGGGAG.

This clone was counted many times. The DNA ends 3 residues before the CDR3 does, and the rest of the CDR3 is filled in from the germline J gene. The V gene is TRBV20-1, the J gene TRBJ2-2, with 11 positions matching TRBD1. This CDR3 has 13 amino acids. V shed 8 bases and J 8 bases; nucleotides not matched to a gene: 7. Germline V gives CDR1 DFQATT, CDR2 SNEGSKA (reference sequence). The CDR3 bases that were read are TGCAGTTTTTGGGACAGGGGGAAAGGGGAG. Translation: CSFWDRGKGE. The whole CDR3 region reads CSFWDRGKGELFF.

In regard to this clone: The read ends 3 residues before the CDR3 terminus; that terminus is restored from the germline J gene. V and J are TRBV30 and TRBJ2-7, with 8 positions matching TRBD1. Germline assignment: CDR1 GTSNPN and CDR2 SVGIG (reference sequence). V gave up 3 bases and J gave up 4 bases; unmatched junction bases: 11. This CDR3 is 15 amino acids long. The sequenced CDR3 bases are TGTGCCTGGAGCCATCCAGGGGGCGATTCGTACGAG. It is translated as CAWSHPGGDSYE. The full CDR3 protein reads CAWSHPGGDSYEQYF.

At least ten counts were recorded for this clone. Read data end 3 residues before the CDR3 end; the end is taken from the germline J gene. J is TRBJ1-5 and V is TRBV7-9, with D perhaps TRBD1 (5 bases). The ends were cut back, 1 base at V and 2 bases at J, with 9 bases in the middle. Germline V gene lookup returns CDR1 SEHNR and CDR2 FQNEAQ (reference sequence). This CDR3 comprises 15 residues. The CDR3 sequence: CASSLGDSGNQPQHF. CDR3 bases read: TGTGCCAGCAGCTTAGGGGACTCGGGCAATCAGCCC.

About this clone: The CDR3 extends 3 residues past the end of the read, so its final part is completed from the germline J gene. The V call is TRBV11-2, the J call TRBJ2-1; tentatively, D is TRBD1 (6 bases). V was pared by 2 bases and J by 4 bases, with 9 bases between. This CDR3 contains 14 residues. CDR1 and CDR2 (germline): SGHAT, FQNNGV. Incomplete CDR3 DNA: TGTGCCAGCAGCTTAAGCAGGGGTTACAATGAG. This codes for CASSLSRGYNE. The complete CDR3 protein is CASSLSRGYNEQFF.

This clone was seen ten or more times. Read sequence stops 3 residues before the CDR3 end, and the germline J gene provides the missing end. The chain joins TRBV5-1 to TRBJ1-2, with TRBD1 matching over 7 bases. The CDR3 covers 16 residues. Germline lookup yields CDR1 SGHRS and CDR2 YFSETQ. Trimming took 0 bases from V and 7 from J; bases not matched to a gene: 12. Here the CDR3 reads CASSLGDSSRSGGYTF. The covered CDR3 bases are TGCGCCAGCAGCTTGGGGGACAGCTCCCGATCAGGTGGC.

The table lists this clone with many counts. The read finishes 3 residues shy of the CDR3 end, and the germline J gene is used to complete it. V usage is TRBV11-2 and J usage is TRBJ2-1, with D possibly called TRBD1 or TRBD2 (5 bases each). This CDR3 comprises 14 residues. In germline, CDR1 is SGHAT, CDR2 FQNNGV. V lost 2 bases and J 6 bases, leaving 11 bases between the germline ends. CDR3 sequence: CASSLPEGPNEQFF. The covered CDR3 bases are TGTGCCAGCAGCTTACCCGAGGGGCCCAATGAG.

This clone has ten or more counts. The observed sequence ends 3 residues before the CDR3 terminus, with the missing tail filled in from the germline J gene. The chain links TRBV5-6 to TRBJ1-1; D unresolved. Germline V gives CDR1 SGHDT, CDR2 YYEEEE. This CDR3 comprises 14 residues. The V gene lost 1 base and the J gene lost 1 base, with 8 bases spanning the gap. CDR3: CASSLSRKNTEAFF. CDR3 bases read: TGTGCCAGCAGCTTGTCCAGGAAGAACACTGAA. The whole variable domain, filled in from reference TRBV5-6 and TRBJ1-1, reads DAGVTQSPTHLIKTRGQQVTLRCSPKSGHDTVSWYQQALGQGPQFIFQYYEEEERQRGNFPDRFSGHQFPNYSSELNVNALLLGDSALYLCASSLSRKNTEAFFGQGTRLTVV.

Ten or more counts support this clone. The CDR3 is cut off 3 residues early in the read; its end comes from the germline J gene. V gene TRBV20-1 combines with J gene TRBJ1-2, with 8 bases fitting TRBD1. In germline, CDR1 is DFQATT, CDR2 SNEGSKA (reference sequence). The CDR3 contains 13 residues. With 5 bases clipped from V and 4 bases from J, the junction kept 6 bases outside the gene matches. CDR3 sequence reads: CSARSDRGYGYTF. The CDR3 DNA, read in part, is TGCAGTGCTCGCTCTGACAGGGGCTATGGC.

At least ten counts were recorded for this clone. The read falls 3 residues short of the CDR3 end, and the missing part is taken from the germline J gene. V gene TRBV2 combines with J gene TRBJ2-1; 11 nucleotides align to TRBD2. The CDR3 length is 15 residues. V shed 5 bases and J 5 bases; nucleotides not matched to a gene: 5. Germline V gene lookup returns CDR1 SNHLY and CDR2 FYNNEI. CDR3 protein: CASSTGLAVNNEQFF. The DNA read from the CDR3 is TGTGCCAGCAGTACGGGACTAGCGGTAAACAATGAG.

This clone appeared a few times. The read terminates 3 residues before the CDR3 end, so the remaining end is supplied by the germline J gene. This chain links TRBV5-1 with TRBJ2-7, with D tentatively TRBD2 (6 bases). Deletions cut 4 bases from V and 1 base from J, with 15 bases between. Germline V lookup: CDR1 SGHRS, CDR2 YFSETQ. CDR3 length: 15 amino acids. The CDR3 bases that were read are TGCGCCAGCAGCGCGGCGGGGAGGCCGTCCTACGAG. As protein: CASSAAGRPSYE. The whole CDR3 protein is CASSAAGRPSYEQYF.

Ten or more counts support this clone. The DNA ends 3 residues before the CDR3 does, and the rest of the CDR3 is filled in from the germline J gene. The chain is built from TRBV7-9 and TRBJ2-5, with 8 bases that match TRBD1. The V and J ends lost 4 bases and 7 bases, in that order; junction bases with no gene match: 5. Germline V gene data show CDR1 as SEHNR and CDR2 as FQNEAQ (reference sequence). CDR3 length: 13 amino acids. Incomplete CDR3 DNA: TGTGCCAGCAGCTCCTACGACAGGGGGACC. Amino acid sequence: CASSSYDRGT. The full CDR3 reads CASSSYDRGTQYF. The whole variable domain, remainder taken from reference TRBV7-9 and TRBJ2-5, is DTGVSQNPRHKITKRGQNVTFRCDPISEHNRLYWYRQTLGQGPEFLTYFQNEAQLEKSRLLSDRFSAERPKGSFSTLEIQRTEQGDSAMYLCASSSYDRGTQYFGPGTRLLVL.

This clone was seen at least ten times. Sequencing ends 3 residues short of the CDR3 end; the germline J gene provides the rest. This sequence joins TRBV28 and TRBJ1-2, with D hard to call. This CDR3 comprises 14 residues. V gave up 6 bases and J gave up 3 bases, with 14 bases separating them. Looked up from germline, CDR1 is MDHEN and CDR2 is SYDVKM. The CDR3 reads CASRTFNLDYGYTF. The part of the CDR3 DNA that was read is TGTGCCAGCAGAACTTTTAACCTGGACTATGGC.

This clone occurred many times. Read sequence stops 3 residues before the CDR3 end, and the germline J gene provides the missing end. The genes are TRBV6-1 and TRBJ2-1; weak D call: TRBD2 (5 bases). Per germline, CDR1 MNHNS and CDR2 SASEGT. V was pared by 4 bases and J by 4 bases, with 14 bases between. There are 15 residues in the CDR3. The sequenced part of the CDR3 DNA is TGTGCCAGCAGTGCCGGGGTGAGGGTATACAATGAG. Translation: CASSAGVRVYNE. The entire CDR3 protein is CASSAGVRVYNEQFF.

The part of the CDR3 DNA that was read is TGCAGTGCTAGAGATTGGACACGGGATAGCAATCAGCCC. Amino acid sequence: CSARDWTRDSNQP. The complete CDR3 reads CSARDWTRDSNQPQHF. The chain recombines TRBV20-1 with TRBJ1-5; possibly TRBD1 for D (5 bases). The CDR3 end falls 3 residues outside the read, so it is completed with the germline J gene. Trimming removed 0 bases from V and 0 bases from J, with 12 bases in between. The length of the CDR3 is 16 residues. Per germline, CDR1 DFQATT and CDR2 SNEGSKA (reference sequence).

This clone occurred many times. The missing CDR3 end, 3 residues past where the read stops, is filled in from the germline J gene. This sequence joins TRBV4-2 and TRBJ2-3; TRBD2 aligns across 11 bases. Per the germline V gene, CDR1 is LGHNA and CDR2 is YNFKEQ. With 4 bases clipped from V and 2 bases from J, the junction kept 8 bases outside the gene matches. This CDR3 is 17 amino acids long. The sequenced part of the CDR3 DNA is TGTGCCAGCAGCCGGGGAACGACTAGCGGGATCACAGATACG. Its translation is CASSRGTTSGITDT. Given in full, the CDR3 is CASSRGTTSGITDTQYF.

This clone appeared many times. Sequencing ends 3 residues short of the CDR3 end; the germline J gene provides the rest. The genes are TRBV20-1 and TRBJ2-1; tentatively, D is TRBD1 (6 bases). The germline CDR1 and CDR2 sequences are DFQATT and SNEGSKA (reference sequence). The CDR3 has 14 residues. V shed 7 bases and J shed 1 base, with 14 bases lying between them. The CDR3 here is CSGVRGSSYNEQFF. Incomplete CDR3 DNA: TGCAGTGGCGTGAGGGGGTCTTCCTACAATGAG.

This clone was seen repeatedly, ten times or more. The CDR3 DNA, read in part, is TGTGCCAGCAGTGACGGGGACAGGGTGGGGGAGACC. Translated, it gives CASSDGDRVGET. The whole CDR3 sequence reads CASSDGDRVGETQYF. This rearrangement joins TRBV6-4 to TRBJ2-5, with TRBD1 matching 9 bases. The read is 3 residues too short to cover the CDR3 end, so that end is filled in from the germline J gene. The germline V gene encodes CDR1 MRHNA and CDR2 SNTAGT. The CDR3 length is 15 residues. With V trimmed by 2 bases and J by 5 bases, 6 bases remained unmatched.

There are many counts of this clone. Sequencing ends 3 residues short of the CDR3 end; the germline J gene provides the rest. This chain links TRBV19 with TRBJ2-6; possible D gene TRBD1, 6 bases. This CDR3 has 16 amino acids. In germline, CDR1 is LNHDA, CDR2 SQIVND (reference sequence). Trimming took off 10 bases at V and 4 bases at J, with 20 bases between the two ends. Partial CDR3 DNA: TGTGCCACCCTAATTACAGGGAAATCCGGGGCCAACGTC. It codes for CATLITGKSGANV. The CDR3 reads in full as CATLITGKSGANVLTF.

This clone was seen many times. The read terminates 3 residues before the CDR3 end, so the remaining end is supplied by the germline J gene. The V call is TRBV6-1, the J call TRBJ2-1; a weak D match, TRBD1 (6 bases). The CDR3 length is 16 residues. V lost 4 bases to trimming and J lost 0 bases, with 13 bases between them. Looked up from germline, CDR1 is MNHNS and CDR2 is SASEGT. The CDR3 here is CASSGTVLSSYNEQFF. The part of the CDR3 DNA that was read is TGTGCCAGCAGTGGGACAGTGCTGAGCTCCTACAATGAG.

In this sample, this clone turned up many times. One end of the junction varies from germline; a read error may be responsible. Sequencing ends 3 residues short of the CDR3 end; the germline J gene provides the rest. The chain recombines TRBV18 with TRBJ2-6; 10 nucleotides agree with TRBD1. Germline V gene lookup returns CDR1 KGHSH and CDR2 LQKENI. The CDR3 length is 16 residues. The CDR3 protein is CASSPTGGSWANVLTF. The covered CDR3 bases are TGTGCCAGCTCACCGACAGGGGGCTCTTGGGCCAACGTC.

This clone was seen repeatedly, ten times or more. The read is 3 residues too short to cover the CDR3 end, so that end is filled in from the germline J gene. The chain uses TRBV19 and TRBJ2-7, with 9 bases lining up with TRBD1. Trimming removed 10 bases from V and 3 bases from J; junction bases left unmatched: 10. CDR3 size: 14 residues. Germline V CDR1 and CDR2: LNHDA, SQIVND (reference sequence). The sequenced part of the CDR3 DNA is TGTGCCACCCGACCGGGACAGGGTATCTACGAG. It specifies CATRPGQGIYE. The full CDR3 protein reads CATRPGQGIYEQYF.